This TCR beta chain was documented in a study of CD8 T cells in Susac syndrome. The CDR3 runs to 12 residues. Trimming pared 0 bases from V and 9 bases from J, leaving 6 bases between. Germline V gene sequence: CDR1 SGHAT, CDR2 FQNNGV. RNA totalling about 0.45 to 1 ug underwent reverse transcription with random hexamers. Amplification of TCR beta CDR3 used immunoSEQ multiplex PCR across 54 Vbeta and 13 Jbeta. Each CDR3 protein is one row after TCRdb ran MiXCR on the immunoSEQ multiplex PCR reads. Of 120,000 or so distinct CDR3 sequences listed, 94% are singletons. Input material: CD4+ T cells from PBMCs. The TCR comes from a human donor in good health. V gene TRBV11-2 combines with J gene TRBJ2-1, with unresolved D. CDR3: CASSLDLPEQFF. The DNA for the CDR3 is TGTGCCAGCAGCTTAGATCTCCCTGAGCAGTTCTTC.